This TCR beta chain was recovered during a study of T cells in Graves' hyperthyroidism and ophthalmopathy. TCR beta CDR3 regions were amplified from RNA transcripts. First-round RT-PCR of the TCR CDR3 relied on the HTBI primer set. TCRdb reprocessed the multiplex PCR reads with MiXCR, giving one entry per CDR3 protein. The repertoire holds approximately 200,000 distinct CDR3 sequences, with 15% to 20% as singletons. The CDR3 has 16 residues. V lost 0 bases and J lost 0, with 9 bases in between. Germline CDR1 and CDR2: LGHNA and YNFKEQ. The chain uses TRBV4-2 and TRBJ1-3; D not resolved. The sample was blood. This clonotype was obtained from a man between 35 and 55 years old with Graves' hyperthyroidism. In nucleotides, the CDR3 is TGTGCCAGCAGCCAAGATAGACGGATCTCTGGAAACACCATATATTTT. Translated: CASSQDRRISGNTIYF.